The text below deals with one TCR beta chain. Random hexamers were used to reverse transcribe about 0.45 to 1 ug of RNA. TCRdb redid the calling of the immunoSEQ multiplex PCR reads with MiXCR, one entry per CDR3 protein. The sample gives about 290,000 distinct CDR3 sequences, approximately 85% of which show up once; 0.2% to 0.25% is in the top ten. TCR beta sequences were obtained from blood CD8+ and CD4+ T cells. The patients serving as multiple sclerosis controls were treatment-naive. They had stable or active relapsing-remitting disease and fulfilled revised McDonald criteria. Negative magnetic isolation gave CD8+ and CD4+ cells; FACS enriched CD8+ TEMRA. The sample is drawn from a study of CD8 T cells in Susac syndrome. Sequenced: CD8+ T cells from PBMCs. This clonotype originated in a human donor with multiple sclerosis.

In DNA form, the CDR3 reads TGTGCCATCAGTGAGCCCCGGGCAGGGTGGGAGAACACTGAAGCTTTCTTT. It codes for CAISEPRAGWENTEAFF. This chain links TRBV10-3 with TRBJ1-1; TRBD1 might be the D (5 bases). This CDR3 is 17 amino acids long. Trimming pared 2 bases from V and 1 base from J, leaving 17 bases between. Looked up from germline, CDR1 is ENHRY and CDR2 is SYGVKD.